This paragraph covers one TCR beta chain sequence. The antigen is undetermined. V lost 7 bases and J 0 bases, leaving 10 bases between the germline ends. The CDR3 contains 14 residues. Germline V CDR1 and CDR2: MNHEY, SMNVEV (reference sequence). The table came from immunoSEQ multiplex PCR; TCRdb's copy has only in-frame clones and leaves some out. Counted here are over 25,000 clones, around 70% occurring once; the ten biggest clones make up roughly 31%. The sample belongs to a study of early stage breast cancer tumors. Looking at the study overall: Among some twelve ER+/PR+/HER2- tumors, eight were ductal, four lobular. Notes on the study in general: Enriched TCRB sequences shared across patients were mostly commonly generated sequences. Unsorted bulk genomic DNA sequencing lacked pairing and functional marker data. Tumors had approximately 2.7-fold higher T cell density and higher clonality than adjacent normal breast tissue.

The specimen was blood. This sequence originates from a person aged 45-60 years with breast cancer. The chain carries TRBV27 and TRBJ1-5; the D gene is possibly TRBD1 (6 bases). Written as DNA, the CDR3 is TGTGCCAGCACAGGGGTTCATAGCAATCAGCCCCAGCATTTT. This sequence encodes CASTGVHSNQPQHF.